The sequence of this T cell receptor beta chain was determined in a study of T cell clonotyping in hematopoietic cell transplantation. Points from the study as a whole: Higher Inverse Simpson Index values in graft donor and pretransplant recipient predicted broader posttransplant TCR diversity. Few recipient clonotypes overlapped donors; over 95% were de novo at given depth. CD4 and CD8 repertoire contributions could not be separated without sorting.

The CDR3 totals 11 residues. The V gene's germline CDR1 is GTSNPN and CDR2 SVGIG (reference sequence). Trimming removed 5 bases from V and 3 bases from J, with 7 bases in between. Samples: about 28 days before transplant, then days 30, 100 and 180 after. Some clones are missing from TCRdb's copy, which holds only in-frame ones; the method was immunoSEQ multiplex PCR. The data contain under 9,000 clones, approximately 96% of them singletons. This clone has only one observation. Antigen specificity is unknown. This clonotype was sampled from a male patient in his thirties or forties who had an allogeneic stem cell transplant from a related donor, so the T cells may come from the graft donor. Some clones in this sample may be carry-over from other donors' samples. This chain links TRBV30 with TRBJ1-1; D gene unclear. The input for sequencing was PBMCs, taken 30 days after allogeneic stem cell transplant. The CDR3 sequence: CAWQSDTEAFF. CDR3 coding DNA: TGTGCCTGGCAATCGGACACTGAAGCTTTCTTT.